Reported below is one TCR beta chain. The antigen is unknown. Time point defined: cycle 4 day 1 (C4D1), after less than 7 weeks of nivolumab. Each patient experienced a relapse that followed autologous stem cell transplantation, and brentuximab vedotin exposure varied. Patients' outcomes at their best amounted to complete response, partial response or progressive disease. Generated by immunoSEQ multiplex PCR, the TCRdb table keeps only in-frame clones and is missing some. The sample holds roughly 39,000 clones, over 70% seen once. V was shortened by 2 bases and J by 1 base, with 8 bases between the two germline ends. Germline lookup yields CDR1 SGHTA and CDR2 FQGNSA. CDR3 length equals 14 residues. The data belong to a study of PD-1 blockade in classical Hodgkin lymphoma. Study-wide findings and caveats: By C4D1, diversity of CD4+ TCRs had risen significantly, whereas that of CD8+ TCRs had not. The repertoire differences lack a defined cause, possibly disease activity or prior therapy. Nivolumab starters within 1 year of ASCT were excluded.

The specimen was peripheral blood mononuclear cells (PBMCs), collected before the fourth cycle of nivolumab. The clonotype comes from a human donor with classical Hodgkin lymphoma. The chain links TRBV7-2 to TRBJ1-1, with D unresolved. CDR3 in DNA: TGTGCCAGCAGCTTAAGCAGGCAGAACACTGAAGCTTTCTTT. Residues: CASSLSRQNTEAFF.